This TCR beta chain was retrieved from a study of blood T cell repertoires in COVID-19 (dated by TCRdb to 2019 to 2021). Study-wide context: Collaborator samples came from the United States, Italy and Spain and covered acute and convalescent phases of COVID-19. The samples were drawn from two sources: the first 160 participants of the ongoing ImmuneRACE study, and 1,254 subjects contributed by 6 global collaborators. The repertoires were released in a freely available public database meant as a resource for research on the immune response to SARS-CoV-2. A de-identified subject ID, COVID-19 status, age in years and sex were almost always included in the sample metadata. Where available, HLA class I and class II types were obtained from metadata supplied by the sample provider rather than from assay-based typing. The prospective study material was composed of cDNA or gDNA derived from T cells, B-cell-depleted T cells, or PBMCs. Deeply sampled blood TCRbeta repertoires from subjects exposed to, actively infected with, or recovered from COVID-19 were included in the dataset.

V gives up 3 bases and J gives up 0 bases, and the segment between their germline ends measures 12 bases. Inclusive of the bounding cysteine and phenylalanine, the CDR3 is 15 residues long. Only the CDR3 part of the read is kept: 45 bases, read in frame from the first base. Per the germline V gene, MGHRA is the CDR1 and YSYEKL is the CDR2. A remark on this clone: Its binding antigen is unknown. No base qualities exist here, and no much larger clone lies one base off it.

What the study reported, not specific to this receptor: How much clinical and demographic metadata was included differed by source and by participant, and the metadata was provided uncurated.

TCRbeta CDR3 regions were amplified from genomic DNA by means of the immunoSEQ Assay, a bias-controlled multiplex PCR. Processing in the source paper ran as follows. The number of nucleated cells in each sample was estimated by amplification of reference gene primers within the assay. Sequence reads were collapsed and filtered to measure the absolute abundance of every unique TCRbeta CDR3 rearrangement. For each sample, productive Simpson clonality was calculated as the square root of Simpson's diversity index over productive rearrangements. In its TCRdb copy, this immuneACCESS table keeps in-frame sequences only and misses some clones. Where compared with another copy, unresolved V genes explain less than half of these, and the others have no known cause. V and J calls and clone size follow that table, whereas D and trimming were derived from the DNA. This sample comprises 250,000 to 300,000 clones, approximately 83% of them detected only once. The top ten hold under 2.5% of the sample.

Enrolling through a virtual design, the prospective study's participants ranged in age from roughly 18 to 95 years and lived across around 25 United States geographic areas. In the prospective study, participants were assigned to cohorts based on the clinical history participants reported in a screening survey and a study questionnaire. Recovered participants in ImmuneRACE Cohort 3 were defined as having two consecutive negative NP/OP PCR tests, clearance from a healthcare professional, or resolution of symptoms. Mobile phlebotomists in the prospective study collected whole blood, serum and a nasopharyngeal or oropharyngeal swab from every participant. Participants in the prospective study had the option to provide additional blood draws and questionnaires over a roughly 2-month period. Before DNA extraction, prospective study blood samples were shipped either frozen or at room temperature.

The receptor's source is a woman aged 45 to 65 who had recovered from COVID-19. The sequencing sample was made of PBMCs or T cells enriched from blood (not recorded which). This sequence uses TRBV4-1 and TRBJ2-7, and possibly TRBD1, on 5 matching bases. The CDR3 in this case is CASSQKTESSYEQYF. The bases read TGCGCCAGCAGCCAGAAGACAGAAAGCTCCTACGAGCAGTACTTC.